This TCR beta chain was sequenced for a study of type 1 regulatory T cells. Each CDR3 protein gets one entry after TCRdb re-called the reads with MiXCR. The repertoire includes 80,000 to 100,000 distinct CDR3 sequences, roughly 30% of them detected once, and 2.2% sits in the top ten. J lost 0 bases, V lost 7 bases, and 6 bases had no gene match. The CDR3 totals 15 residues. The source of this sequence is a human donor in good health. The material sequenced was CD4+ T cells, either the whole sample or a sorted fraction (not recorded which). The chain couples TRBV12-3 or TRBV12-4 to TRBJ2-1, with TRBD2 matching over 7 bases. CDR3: CASTGGRSSYNEQFF. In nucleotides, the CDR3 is TGTGCCAGCACGGGGGGACGGAGCTCCTACAATGAGCAGTTCTTC.